These 27 T cell receptor beta chains were sequenced from one sample in a study of T-cell memory formation after mild COVID-19. TCRdb redid the calling of the 5' RACE reads with MiXCR, one entry per CDR3 protein. The top ten hold roughly 23% of the sample, which has under 450,000 distinct CDR3 sequences, around a fifth seen once. The sample was PBMCs or a T cell subset sorted from them (not recorded which). These receptors came from a man younger than 35 who had mild COVID-19 (a few samples of this study predate the infection). Cell type and time point are not known.

The chain links TRBV7-2 to TRBJ2-3, with TRBD1 matching over 8 bases. The germline V gene has CDR1 SGHTA and CDR2 FQGNSA. V was pared by 3 bases and J by 6 bases, with 8 bases of the junction left unmatched. This CDR3 is built from 15 residues. This CDR3 is CASSFQGQGGDTQYF. The CDR3 nucleotides read TGTGCCAGCAGCTTCCAAGGACAGGGTGGGGATACGCAGTATTTT.

The chain links TRBV21-1 to TRBJ1-1; no DNA check was done on the table's D call, TRBD1. TRBV21-1 is a documented pseudogene. The CDR3 is 14 amino acids. The CDR3 sequence: CASSKKDRDTEAFF. CDR3 bases: TGTGCCAGCAGCAAAAAGGACAGGGACACTGAAGCTTTCTTT.

This clonotype was found many times. This chain's CDR3 is CASSVGGEETQYF. DNA of the CDR3: TGTGCCAGCAGCGTAGGGGGGGAAGAGACCCAGTACTTC. V gene TRBV9 combines with J gene TRBJ2-5, with a possible D match to TRBD2 (6 bases). Trimming removed 0 bases from V and 3 bases from J, with 6 bases in between. This CDR3 comprises 13 residues. The V gene's germline CDR1 is SGDLS and CDR2 YYNGEE.

This clonotype has ten or more counts. The chain links TRBV20-1 to TRBJ2-1; the match to TRBD2 covers 7 bases. V lost 5 bases, J lost 9 bases, and 13 bases stayed unmatched. CDR3 size: 14 residues. CDR1 is DFQATT and CDR2 is SNEGSKA in the germline V gene (reference sequence). CDR3 nucleotides: TGCAGTGCTGCCCTTGGACTAGTTAGGGGTGAGCAGTTCTTC. Residues: CSAALGLVRGEQFF.

CDR3 region: CASSYGIGYSYNSPLHF. CDR3 nucleotide sequence: TGTGCCAGCAGTTACGGAATTGGATACTCCTATAATTCACCCCTCCACTTT. This chain links TRBV6-2 or TRBV6-3 with TRBJ1-6; D gene uncertain. CDR3 length: 17 amino acids. Germline loops: CDR1 MNHEY, CDR2 SVGEGT. V lost 2 bases to trimming and J lost 0 bases, with 11 bases between them.

Remarks on this clonotype: Germline and junction disagree at one end, which may indicate a read error. This rearrangement joins TRBV5-5 to TRBJ2-6; no firm D call. Germline V gene sequence: CDR1 SGHKS, CDR2 YYEKEE (reference sequence). This CDR3 contains 14 residues. The CDR3 DNA follows: TGTGCCAGCACCTTGCTCTCGGGGGCCAACGTCCTGACTTTC. This translates into CASTLLSGANVLTF.

This chain joins TRBV9 and TRBJ1-2; a possible D gene is TRBD1 (5 bases). The ends were cut back, 0 bases at V and 7 bases at J, with 22 bases in the middle. The CDR3 runs to 17 residues. Germline CDR1 and CDR2: SGDLS and YYNGEE. The CDR3, as DNA: TGTGCCAGCAGCGTAGCGACCGTTTCCGGGGGAGGAGGTGGCTACACCTTC. Amino acids: CASSVATVSGGGGGYTF. Looking up the rest from reference TRBV9 and TRBJ1-2 gives the full variable domain: DSGVTQTPKHLITATGQRVTLRCSPRSGDLSVYWYQQSLDQGLQFLIQYYNGEERAKGNILERFSAQQFPDLHSELNLSSLELGDSALYFCASSVATVSGGGGGYTFGSGTRLTVV.

This clonotype has just a few counts. This chain uses TRBV20-1 with TRBJ1-5; D is ambiguous. CDR3 length: 12 amino acids. Germline CDR1 DFQATT, CDR2 SNEGSKA (reference sequence). The ends were cut back, 6 bases at V and 3 bases at J, with 9 bases in the middle. For the CDR3, the DNA is TGCAGTGCAAGGCAGCACAATCAGCCCCAGCATTTT. Translating it yields CSARQHNQPQHF.

The chain is built from TRBV19 and TRBJ2-3; D possibly corresponds to TRBD1 (6 bases). The germline V gene has CDR1 LNHDA and CDR2 SQIVND (reference sequence). The CDR3 is 16 residues long. Trimming cost V 0 bases and J 7 bases, with 17 bases left between them. This CDR3 reads CASSIDDRSLFNTQYF. The CDR3, as DNA: TGTGCCAGTAGTATAGATGACAGGAGTCTTTTTAATACGCAGTATTTT. Full variable domain (remainder filled in from reference TRBV19 and TRBJ2-3): DGGITQSPKYLFRKEGQNVTLSCEQNLNHDAMYWYRQDPGQGLRLIYYSQIVNDFQKGDIAEGYSVSREKKESFPLTVTSAQKNPTAFYLCASSIDDRSLFNTQYFGPGTRLTVL.

This clonotype was picked up a small number of times. This chain links TRBV12-5 with TRBJ1-5; D is undetermined. V was trimmed by 5 bases and J by 1 base, leaving 12 bases between them. Germline V CDR1 and CDR2: LGHNT, FRNRAP. The CDR3 length is 15 residues. The CDR3, as DNA: TGTGCTAGTGGTGGCCTGGGTCTGAGCAATCAGCCCCAGCATTTT. It yields the protein CASGGLGLSNQPQHF.

This sequence joins TRBV19 and TRBJ1-5; D unresolved. Germline CDR1 reads LNHDA; CDR2 reads SQIVND (reference sequence). The CDR3 totals 15 residues. V was trimmed by 6 bases and J by 4 bases, leaving 16 bases between them. CDR3 region: CASRALREGNQPQHF. In DNA, the CDR3 is TGTGCCAGTAGGGCGCTAAGAGAAGGGAATCAGCCCCAGCATTTT.

The chain carries TRBV3-1 and TRBJ1-5; D is perhaps TRBD1 (6 bases). The CDR3 loop spans 17 amino acids. Germline lookup yields CDR1 LGHDT and CDR2 YNNKEL (reference sequence). Trimming pared 0 bases from V and 2 bases from J, leaving 14 bases between. CDR3 region: CASSQDEGGRGNQPQHF. In nucleotides, the CDR3 is TGTGCCAGCAGCCAAGATGAGGGGGGCCGAGGCAATCAGCCCCAGCATTTT.

This chain links TRBV4-3 with TRBJ2-3; possibly TRBD2 for D (6 bases). CDR3 length: 16 residues. Trimming left V 0 bases short and J 2 bases short, with 12 bases between. Germline V gives CDR1 LGHNA, CDR2 YSLEER. CDR3 bases: TGCGCCAGCAGCCAAGAGGGGGGAATCACCACAGATACGCAGTATTTT. Its translation is CASSQEGGITTDTQYF.

This clonotype was seen ten or more times. The CDR3 loop is CAISLTDTQYF. The CDR3 DNA reads as TGTGCCATCAGCCTCACAGATACGCAGTATTTT. V gene TRBV10-3 combines with J gene TRBJ2-3; no clear D gene. Germline V gene data show CDR1 as ENHRY and CDR2 as SYGVKD. The length of the CDR3 is 11 residues. The V gene lost 6 bases and the J gene lost 2 bases, with 3 bases spanning the gap.

The V call is TRBV7-9, the J call TRBJ1-2; weak D call: TRBD1 (5 bases). V was trimmed by 4 bases and J by 3 bases, leaving 18 bases between them. This CDR3 is 16 amino acids long. Looked up from germline, CDR1 is SEHNR and CDR2 is FQNEAQ (reference sequence). The DNA of the CDR3 is TGTGCCAGCAGCTCCGCCGGTGGGGCCGGATACTATGGCTACACCTTC. It is translated as CASSSAGGAGYYGYTF.

The rearrangement joins TRBV7-9 to TRBJ2-4, with 7 bases lining up with TRBD2. Germline-derived CDR1 and CDR2 are SEHNR and FQNEAQ (reference sequence). The CDR3 covers 16 residues. V lost 3 bases and J lost 0; bases outside the gene matches: 5. This CDR3 is CASSLSSGVAKNIQYF. The CDR3 DNA is TGTGCCAGCAGCTTGTCTAGCGGAGTAGCCAAAAACATTCAGTACTTC. Full variable domain (missing parts from reference TRBV7-9 and TRBJ2-4): DTGVSQNPRHKITKRGQNVTFRCDPISEHNRLYWYRQTLGQGPEFLTYFQNEAQLEKSRLLSDRFSAERPKGSFSTLEIQRTEQGDSAMYLCASSLSSGVAKNIQYFGAGTRLSVL.

The gene calls are TRBV20-1 and TRBJ2-5, with TRBD2 matching 13 bases. This CDR3 region has 15 residues. With 5 bases clipped from V and 5 bases from J, the junction kept 8 bases outside the gene matches. Germline CDR1 and CDR2: DFQATT and SNEGSKA (reference sequence). Here the CDR3 DNA reads TGCAGTGCTCCCAGACTAGCGGGGGGCTGGGAGACCCAGTACTTC. This gives the protein CSAPRLAGGWETQYF.

This clonotype was observed a handful of times. The chain uses TRBV4-3 and TRBJ1-1; D perhaps matches TRBD1 (6 bases). This CDR3 has 15 residues. Germline CDR1 is LGHNA and CDR2 is YSLEER. The ends were cut back, 1 base at V and 1 base at J, with 10 bases in the middle. DNA for the CDR3: TGCGCCAGCAGCCAAGGGGCGACAGGGAACACTGAAGCTTTCTTT. Protein sequence: CASSQGATGNTEAFF.

This clonotype has just a few counts. The chain combines TRBV28 with TRBJ2-7; 7 positions match TRBD1. The CDR3 runs to 15 residues. Germline loops: CDR1 MDHEN, CDR2 SYDVKM. V lost 8 bases to trimming and J lost 0 bases; unmatched junction nucleotides: 10. The CDR3 sequence is CASQQTGQTSYEQYV. Written as DNA, the CDR3 is TGTGCCAGCCAACAAACGGGACAGACCTCCTACGAGCAGTACGTC.

This clonotype was seen once. One end of the junction varies from germline; a read error may be responsible. The chain links TRBV7-7 to TRBJ2-1; the match to TRBD2 covers 7 bases. CDR1 and CDR2 (germline): SSHAT, FNYEAQ (reference sequence). CDR3 length: 13 residues. CDR3 bases: TGTGCTAGCAGCCCCCGGCCGACTAGCGAGCAGTTCTTC. Translating it yields CASSPRPTSEQFF.

This clonotype has just a few counts. The chain employs TRBV6-5 and TRBJ1-2; 8 bases agree with TRBD1. The germline V gene encodes CDR1 MNHEY and CDR2 SVGAGI. CDR3 length equals 14 residues. V shed 4 bases, J shed 5 bases, and the junction held 6 bases outside the gene matches. CDR3 loop: CASSSRGRPYGYTF. The DNA of the CDR3 is TGTGCCAGCAGTTCCAGGGGGCGGCCTTATGGCTACACCTTC.

This clonotype was counted between two and nine times. Written as DNA, the CDR3 is TGCGCCAGCAGCTTGTTCGGGCTAAACACTGAAGCTTTCTTT. Its translation is CASSLFGLNTEAFF. J is TRBJ1-1 and V is TRBV5-1; no definite D call. Deletions cut 1 base from V and 2 bases from J, with 9 bases between. The CDR3 covers 14 residues. Germline CDR1 SGHRS, CDR2 YFSETQ.

V usage is TRBV20-1 and J usage is TRBJ2-2; 12 bases are shared with TRBD2. This CDR3 contains 16 residues. Trimming removed 6 bases from V and 3 bases from J; junction bases left unmatched: 8. The germline V gene has CDR1 DFQATT and CDR2 SNEGSKA (reference sequence). This CDR3 is CSAAGTSGFYTGELFF. In DNA, the CDR3 is TGCAGTGCCGCTGGGACTAGCGGGTTTTACACCGGGGAGCTGTTTTTT.

On this clonotype: At one boundary the junction diverges from the germline segment, which might be a read error. The chain employs TRBV10-3 and TRBJ2-2; perhaps TRBD1 as D (6 bases). Germline values: CDR1 ENHRY, CDR2 SYGVKD. CDR3 size: 14 residues. The CDR3 protein is CAISETGDTGELFF. The CDR3 coding sequence is TGTGCGATCAGTGAGACAGGCGACACCGGGGAGCTGTTTTTT.

The chain is built from TRBV20-1 and TRBJ2-7; D may match TRBD1 or TRBD2 (5 bases each). V was clipped by 5 bases and J by 3 bases, with 14 bases between them. There are 13 residues in the CDR3. The germline CDR1 and CDR2 sequences are DFQATT and SNEGSKA (reference sequence). The CDR3 DNA reads as TGCAGTGCTCGCCCCGGGGCGGGCTACGAGCAGTACTTC. Protein sequence: CSARPGAGYEQYF.

The rearrangement uses TRBV10-2 and TRBJ2-4, with no clear D. Germline CDR1 and CDR2: WSHSY and SAAADI. V shed 2 bases and J shed 7 bases, with 6 bases lying between them. The CDR3 is 12 residues long. The CDR3 region has the DNA TGCGCCAGCAGTGAGCACCCTAACATTCAGTACTTC. Its protein is CASSEHPNIQYF.

The chain employs TRBV19 and TRBJ1-5; 8 bases match TRBD1. In germline, CDR1 is LNHDA, CDR2 SQIVND (reference sequence). The junction had 11 bases not matched to a gene; V was cut back by 5 bases and J by 5 bases. This CDR3 region has 16 residues. CDR3 in DNA: TGTGCCAGTAGTTCCCAGGGGGCGAGGAGGGATCAGCCCCAGCATTTT. Translation gives CASSSQGARRDQPQHF.